This T cell receptor (beta chain) originates from a study of blood T cell repertoires in COVID-19. Study summary: There were acute and convalescent COVID-19 samples, and they came from the United States, Italy and Spain. T cells, B-cell-depleted T cells, or PBMCs provided the cDNA or gDNA that served as material.

CDR3 length equals 14 residues. Germline CDR1 reads SGHTA; CDR2 reads FQGNSA. The germline V and J ends were trimmed by 1 base and 0 bases, with 4 bases remaining between them. Per the original data handling: Nucleated cell number was recorded as an estimate derived from reference gene primer amplification. Assay used: immunoSEQ multiplex PCR; TCRdb lists only in-frame clones, some missing. The D gene and trimming were derived from the DNA, and the V and J assignments and clone size from that table. This sample has about 80,000 clones, with about 86% found just once. This receptor was identified in a woman older than 75 with acute or convalescent COVID-19. The chain couples TRBV7-2 to TRBJ1-5; D not certain. The specimen sequenced was peripheral blood. CDR3 DNA: TGTGCCAGCAGCTTAGGAGATAGCAATCAGCCCCAGCATTTT. This translates into CASSLGDSNQPQHF.